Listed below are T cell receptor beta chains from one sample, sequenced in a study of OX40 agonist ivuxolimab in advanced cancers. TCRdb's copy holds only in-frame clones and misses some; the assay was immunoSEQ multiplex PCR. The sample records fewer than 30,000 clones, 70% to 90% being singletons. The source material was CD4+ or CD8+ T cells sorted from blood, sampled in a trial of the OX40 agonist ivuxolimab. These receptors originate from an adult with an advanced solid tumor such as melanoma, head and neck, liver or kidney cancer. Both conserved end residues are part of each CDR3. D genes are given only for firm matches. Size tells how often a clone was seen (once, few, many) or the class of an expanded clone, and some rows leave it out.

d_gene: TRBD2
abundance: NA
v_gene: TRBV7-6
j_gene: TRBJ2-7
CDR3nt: TGTGCCAGCAGCTTAGTGGCGGGGGGAGGGCAGTACTTC
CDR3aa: CASSLVAGGGQYF

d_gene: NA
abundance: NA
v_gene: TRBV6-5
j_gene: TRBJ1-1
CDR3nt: TGTGCCAGCAGTTATCTGGGGAACACTGAAGCTTTCTTT
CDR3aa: CASSYLGNTEAFF

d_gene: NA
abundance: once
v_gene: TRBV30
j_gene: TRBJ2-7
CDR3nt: TGTGCCTGGATCCACCCGGACTATCCCTACGAGCAGTACTTC
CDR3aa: CAWIHPDYPYEQYF

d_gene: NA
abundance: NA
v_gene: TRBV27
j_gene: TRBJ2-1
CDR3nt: TGTGCCAGCAAAGTGGGTGGGGGATCCTACAATGAGCAGTTCTTC
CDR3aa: CASKVGGGSYNEQFF

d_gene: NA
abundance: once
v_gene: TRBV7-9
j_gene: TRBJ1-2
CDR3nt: TGTGCCAGCAGCTCAGGGGAGGGGAACTATGGCTACACCTTC
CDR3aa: CASSSGEGNYGYTF

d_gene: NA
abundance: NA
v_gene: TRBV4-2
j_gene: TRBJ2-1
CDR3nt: TGTGCCAGCAGCCAAGAAGGGCCCCAGGGCGAGCAGTTCTTC
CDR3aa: CASSQEGPQGEQFF

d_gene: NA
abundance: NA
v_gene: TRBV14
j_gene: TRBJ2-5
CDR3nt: TGTGCCAGCAGCTCCGGATTATCGGGGACCCAGTACTTC
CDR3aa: CASSSGLSGTQYF

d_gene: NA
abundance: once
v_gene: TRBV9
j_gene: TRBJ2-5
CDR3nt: TGTGCCAGCAGCGTAGCGGCAGGGACCGTGACCCAGTACTTC
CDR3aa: CASSVAAGTVTQYF

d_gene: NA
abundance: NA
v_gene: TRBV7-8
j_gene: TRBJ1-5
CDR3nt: TGTGCCAGCAGCTTGGACATTCACCGGGGGCAGCCCCAGCATTTT
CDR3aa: CASSLDIHRGQPQHF

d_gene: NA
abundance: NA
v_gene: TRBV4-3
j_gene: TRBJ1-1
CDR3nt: TGCGCCAGCAGCCAAGATCGGGGTGACACTGAAGCTTTCTTT
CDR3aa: CASSQDRGDTEAFF

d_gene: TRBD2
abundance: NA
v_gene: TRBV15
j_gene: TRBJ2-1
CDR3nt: TGTGCCACCAGCGGCTCAGCGGGGGTGGTTCATGAGCAGTTCTTC
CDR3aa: CATSGSAGVVHEQFF

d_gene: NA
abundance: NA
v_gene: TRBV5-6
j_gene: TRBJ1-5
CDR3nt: TGTGCCAGCAGCTTTGGTGTTGGTCAGCCCCAGCATTTT
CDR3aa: CASSFGVGQPQHF

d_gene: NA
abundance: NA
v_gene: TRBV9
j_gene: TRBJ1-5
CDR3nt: TGTGCCAGCAGCGTAGAGGGTGATAGCAATCAGCCCCAGCATTTT
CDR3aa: CASSVEGDSNQPQHF

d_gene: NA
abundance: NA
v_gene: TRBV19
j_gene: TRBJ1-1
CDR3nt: TGTGCCAGTAGTACGGGGGGCCTAGGAGCTTTCTTT
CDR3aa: CASSTGGLGAFF

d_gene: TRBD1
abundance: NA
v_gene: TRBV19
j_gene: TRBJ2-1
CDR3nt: TGTGCCAGTAGTTTGGACAGGGACTCCTACAATGAGCAGTTCTTC
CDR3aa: CASSLDRDSYNEQFF

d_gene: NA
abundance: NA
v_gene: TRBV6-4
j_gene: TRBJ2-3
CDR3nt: TGTGCCAGCAGTGACTGGAGCGGACCCACAGATACGCAGTATTTT
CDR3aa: CASSDWSGPTDTQYF

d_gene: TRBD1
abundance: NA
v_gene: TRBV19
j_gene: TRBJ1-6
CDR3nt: TGTGCCAGTAGTATTGGGACAGGGACGACACCCCTCCACTTT
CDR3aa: CASSIGTGTTPLHF

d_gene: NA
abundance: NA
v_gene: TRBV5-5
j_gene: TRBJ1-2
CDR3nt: TGTGCCAGCAGCTTGGCGCTCACTGCCTATGGCTACACCTTC
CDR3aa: CASSLALTAYGYTF

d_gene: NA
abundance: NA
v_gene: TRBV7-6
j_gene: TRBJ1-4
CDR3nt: TGTGCCAGCAGCTTGGGGTCAACTAATGAAAAACTGTTTTTT
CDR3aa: CASSLGSTNEKLFF

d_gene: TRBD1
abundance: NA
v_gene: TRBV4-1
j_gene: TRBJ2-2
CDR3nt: TGCGCCAGCAGCCAATCCCCGGGACAGGGGGCCGGGGAGCTGTTTTTT
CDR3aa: CASSQSPGQGAGELFF

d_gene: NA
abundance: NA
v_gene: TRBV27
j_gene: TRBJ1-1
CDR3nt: TGTGCCAGCAGTTTAACCGGGAACACTGAAGCTTTCTTT
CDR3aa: CASSLTGNTEAFF

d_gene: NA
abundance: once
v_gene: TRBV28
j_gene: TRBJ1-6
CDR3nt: TGTGCCAGCAAGGGCAGGAGCTCCTATAATTCACCCCTCCACTTT
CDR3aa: CASKGRSSYNSPLHF